One TCR beta chain is described in this entry. Antigen specificity is unknown. This sample is part of a study of T cell responses to AZD1222 COVID-19 vaccine. Study outcomes and limitations: There were vaccine-associated CD4 TCRs across spike, dominant at 160-218 and 743-854. Seropositive status at baseline applied to only five to seven AZD1222 recipients.

Trimming took off 4 bases at V and 0 bases at J, with 13 bases between the two ends. This CDR3 contains 16 residues. Germline CDR1 is MNHEY and CDR2 is SVGAGI. Repertoires were generated with immunoSEQ multiplex PCR, while TCRdb's copy carries only in-frame clones and drops some. The table has 90,000 to 150,000 clones, around 84% seen once. This sequence was found in an adult who received the AZD1222 COVID-19 vaccine. This specimen consisted of peripheral blood, obtained 28 days after the second AZD1222 dose. The chain uses TRBV6-5 and TRBJ1-5; possibly TRBD1 for D (6 bases). CDR3 DNA: TGTGCCAGCAGTTTCGGACAGTTTGTTAGCAATCAGCCCCAGCATTTT. It is translated as CASSFGQFVSNQPQHF.